A single sample gave rise to the 25 T cell receptor beta chains below, sequenced in a study of blood T cell repertoires in COVID-19. The protocol was immunoSEQ multiplex PCR, while the TCRdb copy is restricted to in-frame clones and leaves out a portion. The sample has some 200,000 clones; 85% to 90% are singletons. Sequenced input: peripheral blood. Receptors were obtained from a young man with active or convalescent COVID-19.

The chain links TRBV19 to TRBJ1-5; possible D gene TRBD1, 5 bases. The CDR3 spans 15 residues. Germline CDR1 is LNHDA and CDR2 is SQIVND (reference sequence). The ends were cut back, 7 bases at V and 2 bases at J, with 15 bases in the middle. The CDR3 DNA reads TGTGCCAGTAACACGGGGGTAGAGGGCAATCAGCCCCAGCATTTT. This gives the protein CASNTGVEGNQPQHF. The full variable domain, in which reference TRBV19 and TRBJ1-5 provide the parts outside the CDR3, is DGGITQSPKYLFRKEGQNVTLSCEQNLNHDAMYWYRQDPGQGLRLIYYSQIVNDFQKGDIAEGYSVSREKKESFPLTVTSAQKNPTAFYLCASNTGVEGNQPQHFGDGTRLSIL.

This clone was seen a few times. The CDR3 coding sequence is TGTGCCAGCAGCTTGATATTAGCGGGAGTTGAGCAGTTCTTC. Its translation: CASSLILAGVEQFF. The chain combines TRBV5-5 with TRBJ2-1; 9 bases are shared with TRBD2. Germline V lookup: CDR1 SGHKS, CDR2 YYEKEE (reference sequence). V dropped 1 base and J dropped 9; count of bases not matched to a gene: 5. CDR3 length: 14 residues.

There are a few counts of this clone. J is TRBJ1-1 and V is TRBV19; the D gene is possibly TRBD1 (6 bases). CDR1 and CDR2 (germline): LNHDA, SQIVND (reference sequence). The CDR3 loop spans 15 amino acids. Trimming left V 3 bases short and J 0 bases short, with 11 bases between. In DNA form, the CDR3 reads TGTGCCAGTAGTATCTCGGACAGTTTGAACACTGAAGCTTTCTTT. Its protein is CASSISDSLNTEAFF. The whole variable domain, remainder taken from reference TRBV19 and TRBJ1-1, is DGGITQSPKYLFRKEGQNVTLSCEQNLNHDAMYWYRQDPGQGLRLIYYSQIVNDFQKGDIAEGYSVSREKKESFPLTVTSAQKNPTAFYLCASSISDSLNTEAFFGQGTRLTVV.

The V gene is TRBV9, the J gene TRBJ1-1; TRBD1 might be the D (5 bases). The CDR3 loop spans 17 amino acids. Germline V gives CDR1 SGDLS, CDR2 YYNGEE. V gave up 0 bases and J gave up 3 bases, with 18 bases separating them. CDR3 nucleotides: TGTGCCAGCAGCGTAGCGCCGTCGGCAGGGCCGTACACTGAAGCTTTCTTT. Encoded protein: CASSVAPSAGPYTEAFF.

The chain employs TRBV9 and TRBJ2-7, with TRBD2 matching over 10 bases. V lost 0 bases to trimming and J lost 7 bases; unmatched junction nucleotides: 7. In germline, CDR1 is SGDLS, CDR2 YYNGEE. The CDR3 is 15 residues long. The CDR3 protein is CASSVGVAGGGEQYF. In DNA form, the CDR3 reads TGTGCCAGCAGCGTAGGGGTAGCGGGAGGAGGTGAGCAGTACTTC.

This CDR3 reads CASSQNDWSDQPQHF. The CDR3 DNA reads as TGCGCCAGCAGTCAAAACGACTGGTCGGATCAGCCCCAGCATTTT. The genes are TRBV23-1 and TRBJ1-5; D is uncertain. TRBV23-1 is reported as an ORF; its role is uncertain. The V end lost 2 bases, the J end lost 5 bases, and 13 bases lay between the germline ends. The CDR3 consists of 15 residues.

This rearrangement joins TRBV6-5 to TRBJ1-5, with D perhaps TRBD1 (5 bases). The CDR3 consists of 12 residues. Looked up from germline, CDR1 is MNHEY and CDR2 is SVGAGI. V shed 6 bases and J shed 7 bases, with 10 bases lying between them. CDR3 in DNA: TGTGCCAGCAGCCGGGACTTGCAGCCCCAGCATTTT. This sequence encodes CASSRDLQPQHF.

The chain couples TRBV9 to TRBJ1-1; 7 bases map to TRBD1. The trim removed 4 bases at V and 4 bases at J, leaving 10 bases unmatched. Germline assignment: CDR1 SGDLS and CDR2 YYNGEE. This CDR3 is 15 amino acids long. The CDR3: CASSPTGELGTEAFF. The CDR3 DNA reads as TGTGCCAGCAGCCCCACAGGGGAATTGGGCACTGAAGCTTTCTTT.

This sequence joins TRBV27 and TRBJ2-2; unclear D gene. The V end was cut by 6 bases, the J end by 1 base, with 3 bases between. The germline gives CDR1 MNHEY, CDR2 SMNVEV (reference sequence). This CDR3 is built from 12 residues. The CDR3 bases are TGTGCCAGCAGCTTGAACACCGGGGAGCTGTTTTTT. Amino acids: CASSLNTGELFF.

CDR3 DNA: TGTGCCAGCAGCTTGAATCACAACATGAACACTGAAGCTTTCTTT. It yields the protein CASSLNHNMNTEAFF. The V call is TRBV7-2, the J call TRBJ1-1; the D is unclear. The CDR3 has 15 amino acids. Germline CDR1 and CDR2: SGHTA and FQGNSA. V gave up 3 bases and J gave up 0 bases, with 11 bases separating them. The entire variable domain, with the rest obtained from reference TRBV7-2 and TRBJ1-1, is as follows: GAGVSQSPSNKVTEKGKDVELRCDPISGHTALYWYRQSLGQGLEFLIYFQGNSAPDKSGLPSDRFSAERTGGSVSTLTIQRTQQEDSAVYLCASSLNHNMNTEAFFGQGTRLTVV.

J is TRBJ2-5 and V is TRBV7-6, with a weak D call TRBD1 (5 bases). V lost 0 bases and J 0 bases, leaving 8 bases between the germline ends. The germline CDR1 and CDR2 sequences are SGHVS and FNYEAQ. This CDR3 contains 15 residues. For the CDR3, the DNA is TGTGCCAGCAGCTTAGCGTCAGGGTACCAAGAGACCCAGTACTTC. This translates into CASSLASGYQETQYF.

Here the CDR3 DNA reads TGTGCCAGCAGTTACAGGGATAATTCACCCCTCCACTTT. Its protein is CASSYRDNSPLHF. The V gene is TRBV6-4, the J gene TRBJ1-6, with D possibly being TRBD1 (6 bases). Germline CDR1 and CDR2: MRHNA and SNTAGT. The CDR3 spans 13 residues. V was clipped by 5 bases and J by 5 bases, with 7 bases between them.

This clone occurred once. V usage is TRBV7-7 and J usage is TRBJ2-3; TRBD2 aligns across 7 bases. This CDR3 comprises 14 residues. Germline CDR1 and CDR2: SSHAT and FNYEAQ (reference sequence). V was clipped by 3 bases and J by 4 bases; unmatched bases: 4. CDR3 region: CASSLGLAADTQYF. In DNA, the CDR3 is TGTGCCAGCAGCTTGGGCCTAGCGGCAGATACGCAGTATTTT.

The V and J genes are TRBV30 and TRBJ2-6; maybe TRBD1 (5 bases). V was pared by 0 bases and J by 2 bases, with 8 bases between. Per the germline V gene, CDR1 is GTSNPN and CDR2 is SVGIG (reference sequence). This CDR3 is built from 15 residues. This chain's CDR3 is CAWSVQAPGANVLTF. The CDR3 DNA reads TGTGCCTGGAGTGTACAGGCCCCTGGGGCCAACGTCCTGACTTTC.

V usage is TRBV27 and J usage is TRBJ2-2, with 8 bases that match TRBD2. Germline trimming cut 3 bases from V and 0 bases from J; bases unmatched to any gene: 9. Germline CDR1 and CDR2: MNHEY and SMNVEV (reference sequence). This CDR3 is 18 amino acids long. CDR3 in DNA: TGTGCCAGCAGTTTCCGGGGGGGGACAACTACGAACACCGGGGAGCTGTTTTTT. Translating gives CASSFRGGTTTNTGELFF.

The chain joins TRBV4-1 to TRBJ1-1, with TRBD1 matching over 8 bases. The CDR3 runs 15 residues. Germline lookup yields CDR1 MGHRA and CDR2 YSYEKL. J was trimmed by 2 bases and V by 1 base; bases with no gene match: 3. CDR3 sequence: CASSQGGTGNTEAFF. The CDR3 region has the DNA TGCGCCAGCAGCCAAGGAGGGACAGGAAACACTGAAGCTTTCTTT.

This chain links TRBV27 with TRBJ2-7, with 9 nucleotides matching TRBD1. CDR3 size: 21 residues. Germline assignment: CDR1 MNHEY and CDR2 SMNVEV (reference sequence). V shed 1 base, J shed 2 bases, and the junction held 21 bases outside the gene matches. In DNA, the CDR3 is TGTGCCAGCAGTTTATTGGGTGATTACAGGGGGCCCTCCCTACCACCCTACGAGCAGTACTTC. Its protein is CASSLLGDYRGPSLPPYEQYF.

To note about this clone: A read error may account for a junction end that differs from germline. The V call is TRBV28, the J call TRBJ2-5; D perhaps matches TRBD1 (5 bases). Germline CDR1 reads MDHEN; CDR2 reads SYDVKM. CDR3 length: 15 residues. The CDR3 reads CASIPQGSNQETQYF. The CDR3 nucleotides are TGTGCCAGCATACCTCAGGGCAGCAACCAGGAGACCCAGTACTTC.

This clone appeared a few times. The rearrangement links TRBV12-5 to TRBJ1-1; D remains ambiguous. Trimming cost V 1 base and J 1 base, with 7 bases left between them. CDR3 length: 14 amino acids. The germline V gene encodes CDR1 LGHNT and CDR2 FRNRAP. As DNA, the CDR3 is TGTGCTAGTGGTTTGGGGCGGGCGAACACTGAAGCTTTCTTT. This sequence encodes CASGLGRANTEAFF.

This chain's CDR3 is CASRREGTDTQYF. The CDR3 bases are TGTGCCAGCCGGAGGGAGGGGACAGATACGCAGTATTTT. The V and J genes are TRBV6-6 and TRBJ2-3; 7 bases match TRBD2. Trimming at V came to 8 bases and at J to 3 bases, leaving 5 bases not matched to a gene. There are 13 residues in the CDR3. CDR1 and CDR2 from the germline V gene are MNHNY and SVGAGI (reference sequence).

In DNA, the CDR3 is TGTGCCAGCAGCTTCTCCTCCGGGACAGGGTCCCACGAGCAGTACTTC. Its translation: CASSFSSGTGSHEQYF. V usage is TRBV5-8 and J usage is TRBJ2-7, with 9 positions matching TRBD1. Germline values: CDR1 SGHTS, CDR2 YDEGEE. This CDR3 region has 16 residues. V lost 2 bases and J lost 5; bases outside the gene matches: 11.

V and J are TRBV5-4 and TRBJ1-1; D may be TRBD1 (5 bases). The CDR3 totals 15 residues. V lost 2 bases, J lost 3 bases, and 14 bases lay in between. Per germline, CDR1 SGHNT and CDR2 YYREEE (reference sequence). CDR3 loop: CASSFGQGGDTEAFF. In nucleotides, the CDR3 is TGTGCCAGCAGCTTTGGGCAGGGCGGGGACACTGAAGCTTTCTTT.

The chain combines TRBV3-1 (or the pseudogene TRBV3-2) with TRBJ2-3; the D gene is possibly TRBD1 (6 bases). Trimming stripped 1 base from V and 3 bases from J, with 11 bases between. Germline loops: CDR1 LGHDT, CDR2 YNNKEL (reference sequence). The CDR3 extends over 15 amino acids. This chain's CDR3 is CASSQGLRGTDTQYF. The CDR3 coding sequence is TGTGCCAGCAGCCAAGGGTTAAGGGGGACAGATACGCAGTATTTT.

The chain recombines TRBV3-1 (or the pseudogene TRBV3-2) with TRBJ1-1, with TRBD1 matching 7 bases. The germline V gene has CDR1 LGHDT and CDR2 YNNKEL (reference sequence). The CDR3 length is 11 residues. The junction had 1 base not matched to a gene; V was cut back by 6 bases and J by 6 bases. DNA for the CDR3: TGTGCCAGCAGAGGACAGGCTGAAGCTTTCTTT. It yields the protein CASRGQAEAFF.

The chain combines TRBV5-1 with TRBJ1-2; 7 positions agree with TRBD1. There are 14 residues in the CDR3. With 4 bases clipped from V and 2 bases from J, the junction kept 5 bases outside the gene matches. The germline V gene encodes CDR1 SGHRS and CDR2 YFSETQ. The CDR3 DNA reads as TGCGCCAGCAGCGCGGCCAGGGGGAACTATGGCTACACCTTC. It yields the protein CASSAARGNYGYTF.